Each of the 18 T cell receptor beta chains below was sequenced from the same sample in a study of shared clonotypes between healthy human individuals. CD8 cells classed as naive were CD45RO-negative and positively selected for CCR7, excluding terminally differentiated effector memory CD45RA+ cells. Here immunoSEQ multiplex PCR was the method, and the copy in TCRdb shows in-frame clones only, minus some. The repertoire has roughly 890,000 clones, almost 95% of them found once; the top ten carry more than 20%. Sequencing was performed on naive CD8+ T cells sorted from blood. These receptors were obtained from a man between 25 and 39 years old in good health.

The DNA of the CDR3 is TGTGCCAGCAGCTCCTCGGTCGATACAATCTCCTACGAGCAGTACTTC. Protein sequence: CASSSSVDTISYEQYF. The chain couples TRBV11-2 to TRBJ2-7; D gene uncertain. With 4 bases removed from V and 0 bases from J, the gap between germline ends came to 16 bases. This CDR3 comprises 16 residues. CDR1 and CDR2 (germline): SGHAT, FQNNGV.

The chain uses TRBV29-1 and TRBJ2-1, with D uncertain. Trimming shortened V by 6 bases and J by 9 bases, and 12 bases separated the two germline ends. This CDR3 region has 11 residues. CDR1 is SQVTM and CDR2 is ANQGSEA in the germline V gene. The CDR3 spells CSVDVLGEQFF. CDR3 DNA sequence: TGCAGCGTCGACGTTTTGGGTGAGCAGTTCTTC.

V usage is TRBV23-1 and J usage is TRBJ2-1; 8 nucleotides agree with TRBD2. TRBV23-1 is sorted into the ORF group, with uncertain function. This CDR3 is built from 17 residues. The J segment lost 5 bases and the V segment lost 2 bases, leaving 11 bases of the junction unmatched. The CDR3 nucleotides read TGCGCCAGCAGTCAAGGTTCAGCGGGAGATTTCCACAATGAGCAGTTCTTC. It codes for CASSQGSAGDFHNEQFF.

The count of this clone is one. The sample contains more than one DNA sequence encoding this CDR3. The CDR3 DNA reads as TGTGCCAGCAGCCTTAGCGGGAGCACAGATACGCAGTATTTT. It translates to CASSLSGSTDTQYF. The chain recombines TRBV14 with TRBJ2-3; 7 bases map to TRBD2. CDR3 length equals 14 residues. Trimming removed 4 bases from V and 0 bases from J; junction bases left unmatched: 1. Looked up from germline, CDR1 is SGHDN and CDR2 is FVKESK.

Only one count was recorded for this clone. The rearrangement joins TRBV7-9 to TRBJ2-3; D unresolved. Germline V gene lookup returns CDR1 SEHNR and CDR2 FQNEAQ (reference sequence). Trimming shortened V by 4 bases and J by 6 bases, and 17 bases separated the two germline ends. The CDR3 is 15 amino acids. CDR3 DNA sequence: TGTGCCAGCAGCTCCACGGATAGTTTCCTGGATACGCAGTATTTT. Translating it yields CASSSTDSFLDTQYF.

The rearrangement joins TRBV6-5 to TRBJ2-7; 12 bases map to TRBD1. Germline lookup yields CDR1 MNHEY and CDR2 SVGAGI. With 6 bases clipped from V and 5 bases from J, the junction kept 2 bases outside the gene matches. This CDR3 region has 13 residues. CDR3 coding DNA: TGTGCCAGCAGGGGACAGGGGGCTAACGAGCAGTACTTC. Translating gives CASRGQGANEQYF.

Of note for this clone: The same CDR3 arises from other DNA sequences in this sample as well. This chain connects TRBV27 to TRBJ2-7; TRBD2 matches at 11 bases. With 4 bases clipped from V and 1 base from J, the junction kept 3 bases outside the gene matches. Germline CDR1 reads MNHEY; CDR2 reads SMNVEV (reference sequence). There are 15 residues in the CDR3. CDR3 amino acids: CASSSRTSGSYEQYF. In DNA form, the CDR3 reads TGTGCCAGCAGTTCTAGGACTAGCGGGTCCTACGAGCAGTACTTC.

The gene calls are TRBV12-5 and TRBJ2-1; 10 bases are shared with TRBD2. The CDR3 is made up of 14 amino acids. V was clipped by 6 bases and J by 7 bases; unmatched bases: 6. Germline-derived CDR1 and CDR2 are LGHNT and FRNRAP. CDR3 sequence (DNA): TGTGCTAGTGGGGCACTAGCGGGAATAAATGAGCAGTTCTTC. It yields the protein CASGALAGINEQFF.

The V and J genes are TRBV2 and TRBJ2-1; no definite D call. This CDR3 contains 12 residues. V lost 7 bases and J lost 11, with 15 bases in between. Germline values: CDR1 SNHLY, CDR2 FYNNEI. CDR3 amino acids: CASIGWATQQFF. Written as DNA, the CDR3 is TGTGCCAGCATTGGGTGGGCCACGCAGCAGTTCTTC.

In this sample, this clone turned up many times. The chain links TRBV7-6 to TRBJ2-3; the D is unclear. V gave up 4 bases and J gave up 0 bases, with 8 bases separating them. CDR3 length: 14 amino acids. Looked up from germline, CDR1 is SGHVS and CDR2 is FNYEAQ. The CDR3, as DNA: TGTGCCAGCAGCTCCGGGCCAAGCACAGATACGCAGTATTTT. Translation gives CASSSGPSTDTQYF.

The table lists this clone with a few counts. Other nucleotide sequences from this sample produce the same CDR3. The J gene is TRBJ2-3, the V gene TRBV7-9; D ambiguous. Germline loops: CDR1 SEHNR, CDR2 FQNEAQ (reference sequence). This CDR3 has 12 amino acids. The germline V and J ends were trimmed by 1 base and 6 bases, with 5 bases remaining between them. The CDR3 nucleotides read TGTGCCAGCAGCTTAGAGGCGGATACGCAGTATTTT. This translates into CASSLEADTQYF.

This chain uses TRBV29-1 with TRBJ2-7, with D hard to call. Germline V gene data show CDR1 as SQVTM and CDR2 as ANQGSEA. Trimming took 1 base from V and 3 from J, leaving 13 bases between them. CDR3 size: 14 residues. The CDR3 spells CSVEVLDISYEQYF. CDR3 DNA: TGCAGCGTTGAAGTGCTAGACATAAGCTACGAGCAGTACTTC.

The chain joins TRBV2 to TRBJ2-1, with 10 bases aligning to TRBD2. The germline V gene has CDR1 SNHLY and CDR2 FYNNEI. V shed 2 bases, J shed 7 bases, and the junction held 2 bases outside the gene matches. The CDR3 is 14 residues long. The CDR3 spells CASSETSGVNEQFF. CDR3 DNA: TGTGCCAGCAGTGAAACTAGCGGGGTAAATGAGCAGTTCTTC.

This clone was recorded only once. The chain joins TRBV15 to TRBJ2-1, with 9 bases matching TRBD2. The germline V gene has CDR1 LNHNV and CDR2 YYDKDF (reference sequence). Unmatched junction bases numbered 19, after V lost 1 base and J lost 12 bases. The CDR3 has 18 amino acids. Here the CDR3 reads CATSRGPGVAGVRLGQFF. The DNA for the CDR3 is TGTGCCACCAGCAGAGGACCTGGAGTAGCGGGAGTTCGGCTTGGGCAGTTCTTC.

With regard to this clone: The same CDR3 also results from other DNA sequences found in this sample. This rearrangement joins TRBV7-9 to TRBJ1-4; D not resolved. The CDR3 is made up of 11 amino acids. The germline CDR1 and CDR2 sequences are SEHNR and FQNEAQ (reference sequence). Trimming took 3 bases from V and 8 from J, leaving 4 bases between them. The CDR3 sequence is CASSFREKLFF. Written as DNA, the CDR3 is TGTGCCAGCAGCTTTAGGGAAAAACTGTTTTTT. Full variable domain (rest looked up from reference TRBV7-9 and TRBJ1-4): DTGVSQNPRHKITKRGQNVTFRCDPISEHNRLYWYRQTLGQGPEFLTYFQNEAQLEKSRLLSDRFSAERPKGSFSTLEIQRTEQGDSAMYLCASSFREKLFFGSGTQLSVL.

J is TRBJ2-3 and V is TRBV6-5; D tentatively reads TRBD1 or TRBD2 (7 bases each). This CDR3 comprises 16 residues. V was clipped by 2 bases and J by 7 bases, with 19 bases between them. Germline CDR1 is MNHEY and CDR2 is SVGAGI. The CDR3 sequence is CASSYPRGEGANTQYF. The CDR3 DNA sequence: TGTGCCAGCAGTTACCCAAGGGGGGAGGGGGCAAATACGCAGTATTTT.

The chain uses TRBV27 and TRBJ2-6; D unresolved. Per the germline V gene, CDR1 is MNHEY and CDR2 is SMNVEV (reference sequence). Trimming pared 6 bases from V and 0 bases from J, leaving 6 bases between. The CDR3 length is 14 residues. The DNA of the CDR3 is TGTGCCAGCAGAACGAGCTCTGGGGCCAACGTCCTGACTTTC. This translates into CASRTSSGANVLTF.

This clone has just a few counts. The chain uses TRBV27 and TRBJ1-2; D might be TRBD1 (6 bases). The CDR3 covers 15 residues. V was shortened by 0 bases and J by 7 bases, with 15 bases between the two germline ends. Germline V gene sequence: CDR1 MNHEY, CDR2 SMNVEV (reference sequence). CDR3 sequence: CASSLSSRGVAGYTF. In DNA, the CDR3 is TGTGCCAGCAGTTTATCGTCCAGGGGCGTAGCTGGCTACACCTTC.